This TCR beta chain was obtained from a study of blood T cell repertoires in COVID-19. TCRdb's copy holds only in-frame clones and misses some; the assay was immunoSEQ multiplex PCR. The sample has about 270,000 clones, 75% to 95% seen once. This CDR3 is built from 15 residues. Deletions cut 6 bases from V and 2 bases from J, with 14 bases between. In germline, CDR1 is KGHSH, CDR2 LQKENI. This TCR was recovered from a man aged 35-49 years who had been exposed to COVID-19. This chain links TRBV18 with TRBJ1-5; D not certain. Material: PBMCs or T cells enriched from blood (not recorded which). The CDR3: CASSPASERNQPQHF. CDR3 coding DNA: TGTGCCAGCTCCCCAGCCTCCGAGCGCAATCAGCCCCAGCATTTT.